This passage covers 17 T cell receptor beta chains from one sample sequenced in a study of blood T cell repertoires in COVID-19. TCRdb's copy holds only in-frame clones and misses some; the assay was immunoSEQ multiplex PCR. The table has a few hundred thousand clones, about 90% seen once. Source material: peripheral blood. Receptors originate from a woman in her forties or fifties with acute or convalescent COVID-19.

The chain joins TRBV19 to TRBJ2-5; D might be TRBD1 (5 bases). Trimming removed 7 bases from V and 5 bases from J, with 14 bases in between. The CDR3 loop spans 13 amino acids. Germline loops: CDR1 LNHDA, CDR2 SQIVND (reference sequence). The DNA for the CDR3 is TGTGCCAGTAATGCGCCAGGGTCGGAGACCCAGTACTTC. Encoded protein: CASNAPGSETQYF.

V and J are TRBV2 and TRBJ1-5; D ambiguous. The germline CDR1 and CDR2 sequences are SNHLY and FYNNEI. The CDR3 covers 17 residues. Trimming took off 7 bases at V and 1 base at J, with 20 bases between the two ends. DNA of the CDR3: TGTGCCAGCACCGCCCGACCGGGGTCAGACAGCAATCAGCCCCAGCATTTT. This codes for CASTARPGSDSNQPQHF.

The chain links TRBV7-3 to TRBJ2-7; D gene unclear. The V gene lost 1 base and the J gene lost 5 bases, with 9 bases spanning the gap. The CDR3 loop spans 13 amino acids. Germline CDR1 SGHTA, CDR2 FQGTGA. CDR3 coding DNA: TGTGCCAGCAGCTTAATGTTCGGTGACGAGCAGTACTTC. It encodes CASSLMFGDEQYF.

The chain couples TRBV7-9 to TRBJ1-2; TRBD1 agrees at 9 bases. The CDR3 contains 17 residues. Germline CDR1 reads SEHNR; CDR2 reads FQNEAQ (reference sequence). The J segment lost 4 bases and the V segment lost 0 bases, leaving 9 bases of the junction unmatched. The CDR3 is CASSLASGTGLLYGYTF. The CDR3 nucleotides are TGTGCCAGCAGCTTAGCCTCCGGGACAGGGTTACTCTATGGCTACACCTTC.

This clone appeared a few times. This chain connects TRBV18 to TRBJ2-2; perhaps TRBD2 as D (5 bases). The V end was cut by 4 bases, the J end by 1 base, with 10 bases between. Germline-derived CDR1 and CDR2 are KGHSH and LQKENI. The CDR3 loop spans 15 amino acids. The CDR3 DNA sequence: TGTGCCAGCTCACACGGACTGTTGAACACCGGGGAGCTGTTTTTT. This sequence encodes CASSHGLLNTGELFF.

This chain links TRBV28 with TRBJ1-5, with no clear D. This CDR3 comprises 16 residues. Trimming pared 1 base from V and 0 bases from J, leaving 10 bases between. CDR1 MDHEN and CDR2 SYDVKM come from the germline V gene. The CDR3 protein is CASSLLAGRSNQPQHF. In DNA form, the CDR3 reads TGTGCCAGCAGTTTATTGGCAGGCCGTAGCAATCAGCCCCAGCATTTT.

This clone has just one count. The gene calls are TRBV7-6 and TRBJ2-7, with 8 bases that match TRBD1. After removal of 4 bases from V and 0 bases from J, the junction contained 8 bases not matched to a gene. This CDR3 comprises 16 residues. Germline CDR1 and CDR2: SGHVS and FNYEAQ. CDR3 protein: CASSWRQGQDSYEQYF. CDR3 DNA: TGTGCCAGCAGCTGGAGGCAGGGACAGGACTCCTACGAGCAGTACTTC.

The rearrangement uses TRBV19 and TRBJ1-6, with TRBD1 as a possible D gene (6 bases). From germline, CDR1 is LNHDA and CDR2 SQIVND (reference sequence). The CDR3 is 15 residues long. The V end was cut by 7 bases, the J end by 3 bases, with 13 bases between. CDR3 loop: CASKPGQLYNSPLHF. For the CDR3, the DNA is TGTGCCAGTAAACCGGGACAACTCTATAATTCACCCCTCCACTTT.

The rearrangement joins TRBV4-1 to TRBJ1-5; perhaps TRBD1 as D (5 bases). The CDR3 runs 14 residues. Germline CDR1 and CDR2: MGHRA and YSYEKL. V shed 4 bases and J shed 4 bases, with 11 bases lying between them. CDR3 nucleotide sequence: TGCGCCAGCAGCCCCGGGACTCAAAATCAGCCCCAGCATTTT. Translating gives CASSPGTQNQPQHF.

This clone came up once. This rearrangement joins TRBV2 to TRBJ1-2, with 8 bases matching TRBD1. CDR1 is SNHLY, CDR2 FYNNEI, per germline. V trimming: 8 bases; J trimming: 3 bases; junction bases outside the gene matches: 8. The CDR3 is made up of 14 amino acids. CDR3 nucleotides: TGTGCCAGCCGGGTGGGACAGGACTACTATGGCTACACCTTC. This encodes CASRVGQDYYGYTF.

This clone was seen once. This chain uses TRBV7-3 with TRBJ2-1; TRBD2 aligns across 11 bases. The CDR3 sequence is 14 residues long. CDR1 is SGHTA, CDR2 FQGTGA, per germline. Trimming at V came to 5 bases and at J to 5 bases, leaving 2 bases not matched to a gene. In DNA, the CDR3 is TGTGCCAGCAGCGCGGGACTAGCGGACAATGAGCAGTTCTTC. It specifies CASSAGLADNEQFF.

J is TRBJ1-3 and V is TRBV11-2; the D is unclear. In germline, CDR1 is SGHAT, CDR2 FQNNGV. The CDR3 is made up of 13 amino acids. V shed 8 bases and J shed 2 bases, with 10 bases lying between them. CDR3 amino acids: CASSSSPGNTIYF. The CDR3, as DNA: TGTGCCAGCTCATCTAGCCCTGGAAACACCATATATTTT.

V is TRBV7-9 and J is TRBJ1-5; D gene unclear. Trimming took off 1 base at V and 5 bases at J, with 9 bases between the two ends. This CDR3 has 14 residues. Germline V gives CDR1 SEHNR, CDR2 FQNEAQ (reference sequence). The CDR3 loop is CASSLGDDYQPQHF. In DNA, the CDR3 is TGTGCCAGCAGCTTAGGAGATGATTATCAGCCCCAGCATTTT. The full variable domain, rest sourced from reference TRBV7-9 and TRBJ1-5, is DTGVSQNPRHKITKRGQNVTFRCDPISEHNRLYWYRQTLGQGPEFLTYFQNEAQLEKSRLLSDRFSAERPKGSFSTLEIQRTEQGDSAMYLCASSLGDDYQPQHFGDGTRLSIL.

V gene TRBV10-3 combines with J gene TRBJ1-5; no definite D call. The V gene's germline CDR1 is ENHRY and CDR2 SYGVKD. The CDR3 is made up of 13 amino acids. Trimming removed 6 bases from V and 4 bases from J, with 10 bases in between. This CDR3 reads CAIRGSGNQPQHF. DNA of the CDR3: TGTGCCATCAGGGGTTCGGGGAATCAGCCCCAGCATTTT.

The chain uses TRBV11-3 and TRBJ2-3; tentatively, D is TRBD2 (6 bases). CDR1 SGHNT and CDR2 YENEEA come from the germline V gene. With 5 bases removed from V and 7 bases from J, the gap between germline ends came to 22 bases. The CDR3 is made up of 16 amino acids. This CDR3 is CASSPQTAGSPNTQYF. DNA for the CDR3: TGTGCCAGCAGCCCCCAGACAGCGGGTAGTCCCAATACGCAGTATTTT.

The CDR3 loop reads CASSSQGTGDTDTQYF. The CDR3 nucleotides are TGTGCCAGCAGTTCACAGGGGACAGGGGACACAGATACGCAGTATTTT. The chain employs TRBV28 and TRBJ2-3; TRBD1 matches at 10 bases. Germline V gene sequence: CDR1 MDHEN, CDR2 SYDVKM. The CDR3 loop spans 16 amino acids. V lost 4 bases, J lost 2 bases, and 6 bases stayed unmatched. The whole variable domain, filled in from reference TRBV28 and TRBJ2-3, reads DVKVTQSSRYLVKRTGEKVFLECVQDMDHENMFWYRQDPGLGLRLIYFSYDVKMKEKGDIPEGYSVSREKKERFSLILESASTNQTSMYLCASSSQGTGDTDTQYFGPGTRLTVL.

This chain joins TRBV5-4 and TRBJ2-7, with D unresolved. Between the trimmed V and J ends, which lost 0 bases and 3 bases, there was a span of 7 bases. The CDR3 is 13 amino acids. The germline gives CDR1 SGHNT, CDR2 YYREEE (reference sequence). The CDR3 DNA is TGTGCCAGCAGCTTGGGGGCAGTCTACGAGCAGTACTTC. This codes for CASSLGAVYEQYF.